This TCR beta chain was sequenced for a study of regulatory T cells in long-lasting Graves disease. Stated time point: newly diagnosed GD, antithyroid drugs for less than 3 months. Extracted PBMC RNA gave rise to the TCR library. The CDR3 covers 12 residues. From germline, CDR1 is LGHDT and CDR2 YNNKEL (reference sequence). V was clipped by 5 bases and J by 2 bases, with 6 bases between them. This clonotype was counted many times. Through Arm-PCR of CDR3 regions and iRepertoire HTBI primers, TCR beta libraries were built. Each CDR3 protein is one row after TCRdb ran MiXCR on the multiplex PCR reads. The table has fewer than 400,000 distinct CDR3 sequences, 15% to 20% seen once; the top ten hold around 36%.

This clonotype was obtained from a female donor with Graves disease. The sequenced sample was peripheral blood mononuclear cells (PBMCs), obtained at new diagnosis, from a patient treated with antithyroid drugs. The chain employs TRBV3-1 and TRBJ1-2, with no clear D. The CDR3 spells CASSGQNYGYTF. Here the CDR3 DNA reads TGTGCCAGCAGCGGGCAGAACTATGGCTACACCTTC.